This T cell receptor beta chain was recorded in a study of tumor-infiltrating lymphocytes in primary liver carcinoma. As for the study in general: The study reported T1-T3 N0M0 tumors spanning 4.2 to 10 cm. The study, taken as a whole, reports: Pairs comparing tumor with adjacent tissue or blood overlapped less than pairs drawn from tumor regions. Blood had a significantly lower top-250-clone fraction than tumors did (p = 0.039).

This CDR3 has 18 amino acids. Trimming shortened V by 1 base and J by 3 bases, and 21 bases separated the two germline ends. The V gene's germline CDR1 is SGHAT and CDR2 FQNNGV. Both RNA and DNA were isolated together from around 20-30 mg of bulk tissue that had not been sorted. Surgical resection was used to treat these primary liver carcinoma patients. cDNA specific to TCR beta was made from approximately 0.55 ug of total RNA, with a constant-region primer employed for priming. Researchers made the TCR beta libraries by running three nested multiplex PCR rounds with slightly modified ARM-PCR. It was with TRBV1-TRBV30 forward primers and a C-beta reverse primer that the first two PCR rounds were run, at about 10 cycles each. TCRdb recomputed calls from the multiplex PCR reads with MiXCR, one row per CDR3 protein. Of more than 70,000 distinct CDR3 sequences detected, 69% appear once; the ten largest clones hold more than 25%.

For this clonotype: Antigen: not known.

The chain is built from TRBV11-2 and TRBJ2-5; D is unresolved. The sequenced sample was tumor-adjacent normal liver tissue. This sequence originates from a man between 35 and 55 years old with primary liver carcinoma and hepatitis B virus infection. The CDR3 nucleotides are TGTGCCAGCAGCTTAGCGAGGCTGGCCATGGGGAAAAAAGAGACCCAGTACTTC. Protein sequence: CASSLARLAMGKKETQYF.